This T cell receptor beta chain emerged from a study of OX40 agonist ivuxolimab in advanced cancers. Here immunoSEQ multiplex PCR was the method, and the copy in TCRdb shows in-frame clones only, minus some. The table lists about 80,000 clones, about nine tenths of them singletons. V was cut by 1 base and J by 7 bases, with 5 bases left in between. The CDR3 is made up of 12 amino acids. CDR1 is SGHTA and CDR2 is FQGNSA in the germline V gene. Sequenced material: CD4+ or CD8+ T cells sorted from blood, taken in a trial of the OX40 agonist ivuxolimab. This chain connects TRBV7-2 to TRBJ1-3, with D possibly being TRBD1 (5 bases). This receptor was taken from an adult with an advanced solid tumor such as melanoma, head and neck, liver or kidney cancer. DNA for the CDR3: TGTGCCAGCAGCTTAGACAGGAACACCATATATTTT. It codes for CASSLDRNTIYF.